This T cell receptor (beta chain) was recorded in a study of a mutant IDH1 vaccine in newly diagnosed glioma (dated by TCRdb to 2020 to 2022). At the level of the whole study: The roughly 33 treated patients were approximately 62% male and roughly 40% female, with a mean age of about 43 years. For exploratory analyses, about two dozen treated patients had longitudinal TCRB deep sequencing done wherever samples were available. Before enrollment, most patients had been given radiochemotherapy with temozolomide as standard therapy, while the rest had received either radiotherapy alone or temozolomide alone. Peripheral blood was collected at six visits: V03 (baseline), V05, V07, V10, V12 and V13.

The library was produced with the immunoSEQ multiplex PCR assay. Rearranged TCR beta chain sequences were amplified using the hsTCRB Kit according to the manufacturer's protocol. TCRB libraries were sequenced on an Illumina MiSeq. The authors' analysis ran thus. The kit vendor's proprietary platform handled demultiplexing, trimming and gene mapping. The table comes from immuneACCESS by way of TCRdb, which keeps in-frame sequences with V and J called. Part of the clones is missing from these tables; in studies checked, under half for an unresolved V gene and the rest for unknown reasons. The V and J calls and the clone size are those of that table, but D and trimming were determined from the DNA. This sample gives about 92,000 clones in total; around four fifths of them show up just once. Under 8% of the sample belongs to the ten largest clones. The CDR3 numbers 14 residues from cysteine through phenylalanine. The CDR3 DNA has 42 bases and is translated from base 1. CDR1 and CDR2, per the germline V gene, are SGHVS and FQNEAQ. V drops 2 bases and J drops 2 bases, leaving 8 bases in between.

Reading the label with the study, this specimen's time point is: baseline, week 1 (first vaccination visit). Interpreted using the paper, the treatment or condition label stands for: pre-vaccination baseline after standard-of-care therapy. Donors had newly diagnosed WHO grade 3 or 4 IDH1-mutant astrocytomas with loss of nuclear ATRX. The samples were drawn from NOA16, a multicentre, single-arm, open-label phase I trial in Germany that tested a mutant IDH1 peptide vaccine in humans for the first time. For immunogenicity testing, the blood drawn at visit V03 was used as the baseline sample. Genomic DNA for TCRB sequencing was isolated from EDTA blood with the DNeasy Blood and Tissue Kit. Comment on this clone: Its antigen target is currently unknown. No quality values exist for individual bases; no much larger clone is one base distant.

The research as a whole found: PBMC samples for TCRB deep sequencing were selected based on availability. Vaccine-induced immune responses across multiple MHC alleles were detected in over 85% of patients. According to the authors, sample limitations meant that analyses of patient blood samples could not be reproduced. Pseudoprogression seemed to be unrelated to changes in the top peripheral T cell clonotypes found by TCRB sequencing.

This material consisted of PBMCs, taken from a glioma patient treated with radiotherapy, temozolomide or both. The origin of this receptor is a woman aged 50 to 60 with glioma. The chain joins TRBV7-8 to TRBJ2-3, with the D gene too uncertain to name. CDR3 sequence: CASSLPRPTDTQYF. At the DNA level, the sequence is TGTGCCAGCAGCTTACCTCGGCCCACAGATACGCAGTATTTT.